This T cell receptor (beta chain) was sequenced for a study of radiation and T cells in renal cell carcinoma. The protocol was immunoSEQ multiplex PCR, while the TCRdb copy is restricted to in-frame clones and leaves out a portion. The table records roughly 58,000 clones, about 74% of them present only once. Time point in this sample: blood 4 weeks post-SBRT, at nephrectomy. Treatment reported: 15 Gy SBRT to primary tumor, nephrectomy 4 weeks later. Nephrectomy followed 15 Gy stereotactic body radiation by 4 weeks. Serial blood draws occurred at baseline and 2 and 4 weeks post-SBRT. Source: blood, taken from a patient whose treatment included radiotherapy and nephrectomy. The source of this sequence is a man in his 60s with renal cell carcinoma.

The CDR3 spells CASSPPKRETQYF. CDR3 in DNA: TGTGCCAGCTCACCACCCAAGCGGGAGACCCAGTACTTC. This chain connects TRBV18 to TRBJ2-5, with D possibly being TRBD2 (5 bases). CDR1 and CDR2 from the germline V gene are KGHSH and LQKENI. The CDR3 consists of 13 residues. Trimming left V 0 bases short and J 5 bases short, with 7 bases between.